This TCR beta chain was obtained from a study of blood T cells in healthy people across ages. About the research overall: About one barcoded beta molecule per two T cells was captured by template switching. Regarding the study as a whole: Measured against age, TCR beta diversity per million T cells decreased in a roughly linear manner.

Individuals who donated were healthy Caucasians from Russia aged 6 to 90. With a J-beta primer mix and a sample-barcoded 5' primer, a second PCR ran about 7 to 12 cycles. TCRdb ran MiXCR on the 5' RACE reads and lists one entry per CDR3 protein. The sample contains fewer than 650,000 distinct CDR3 sequences, roughly a quarter of which appear only once. As for this clonotype: Its antigen is not known.

This CDR3 contains 15 residues. J was trimmed by 3 bases and V by 4 bases; bases with no gene match: 6. CDR1 and CDR2 from the germline V gene are DFQATT and SNEGSKA (reference sequence). The same data also went into a second study, on T cells of mothers and their children. That study reports: For related and unrelated pairs alike, thymic selection shapes TCR recombination output similarly.

This rearrangement joins TRBV20-1 to TRBJ2-4; 10 positions match TRBD1. The receptor was isolated from a boy aged 2 to 10 in good health. The sequenced material came from blood. Here the CDR3 reads CSATGTGAGKNIQYF. The CDR3 DNA is TGCAGTGCTACCGGGACAGGGGCAGGCAAAAACATTCAGTACTTC.